The following is a T cell receptor (beta chain) sequence with its context. This specimen comes from a study of blood T cell repertoires in COVID-19. About the research overall: COVID-19 samples collected from the United States, Italy and Spain covered acute and convalescent phases. PBMCs, B-cell-depleted T cells, or T cells provided the cDNA or gDNA that made up the material.

Germline values: CDR1 LNHDA, CDR2 SQIVND (reference sequence). V was trimmed by 1 base and J by 7 bases, leaving 11 bases between them. CDR3 size: 15 residues. In the authors' workflow: Reference gene primer amplification gave nucleated cell count estimates. The assay was immunoSEQ multiplex PCR, and TCRdb's table has in-frame clones only and misses some. The D gene and trimming were derived from the DNA, and the V and J assignments and clone size from that table. The table shows 150,000 to 180,000 clones, with 78% occurring only once. The TCR was taken from an older man with acute or convalescent COVID-19. This chain joins TRBV19 and TRBJ1-6; perhaps TRBD1 as D (5 bases). The sample consisted of peripheral blood. The CDR3 DNA reads TGTGCCAGTAGTATAGTCGGGGGACTCAATTCACCCCTCCACTTT. Translation gives CASSIVGGLNSPLHF.